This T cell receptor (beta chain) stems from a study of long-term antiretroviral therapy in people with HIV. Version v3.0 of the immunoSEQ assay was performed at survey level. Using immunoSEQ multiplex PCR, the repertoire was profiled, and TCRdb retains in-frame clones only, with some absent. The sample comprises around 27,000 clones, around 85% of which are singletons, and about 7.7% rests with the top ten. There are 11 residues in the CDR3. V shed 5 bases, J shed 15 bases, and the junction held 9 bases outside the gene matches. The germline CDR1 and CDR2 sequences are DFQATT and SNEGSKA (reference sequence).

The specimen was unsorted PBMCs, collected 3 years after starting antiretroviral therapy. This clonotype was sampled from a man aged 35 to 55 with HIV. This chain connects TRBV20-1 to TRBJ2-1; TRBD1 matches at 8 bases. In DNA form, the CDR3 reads TGCAGTGCTCCTGGACAGGGACAGTGGTTCTTC. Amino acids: CSAPGQGQWFF.